A selection of T cell receptor beta chains follows, all from one sample in a study of cytomegalovirus exposure and HLA in healthy donors. Repertoires were generated with immunoSEQ multiplex PCR, while TCRdb's copy carries only in-frame clones and drops some. The sample lists about 90,000 clones, roughly 60% occurring once. Source material: PBMCs. Receptors were obtained from a woman in her forties or fifties in good health and CMV-seropositive. CDR3s include the opening cysteine and the closing phenylalanine or tryptophan. D genes are given only for firm matches. The listing skips clone size in some rows; elsewhere it reads once, few, many or a size class.

V gene	clone size	J gene	D gene	CDR3 DNA	CDR3 protein
TRBV27	NA	TRBJ1-5	NA	TGTGCCAGCAGTTCCCTTCGGAGCAATCAGCCCCAGCATTTT	CASSSLRSNQPQHF
TRBV20-1	NA	TRBJ2-3	NA	TGCAGCTTCCCGGGCACAGATACGCAGTATTTT	CSFPGTDTQYF
TRBV14	NA	TRBJ1-6	NA	TGTGCCAGCAGCCAAGACAGGGGCCCCCTCCACTTT	CASSQDRGPLHF
TRBV28	many	TRBJ1-1	TRBD1	TGTGCCAGCAGTGCCTCAGGGGGCTGGGGGACTGAAGCTTTCTTT	CASSASGGWGTEAFF
TRBV15	once	TRBJ2-7	TRBD2	TGTGCCACCAGCACACCTCGGAACTCGCGGGGGGTCTACGAGCAGTACTTC	CATSTPRNSRGVYEQYF
TRBV29-1	NA	TRBJ2-7	TRBD1	TGCAGCGTTCGGACAGGGGACTCCTACGAGCAGTACTTC	CSVRTGDSYEQYF
TRBV28	NA	TRBJ1-1	TRBD1	TGTGCCAGCAGTTTATCCACAGGGGTAGGCACTGAAGCTTTCTTT	CASSLSTGVGTEAFF
TRBV7-9	NA	TRBJ2-2	TRBD2	TGTGCCAGCAGCCCTACTAGCGGGGGGCCTAACACCGGGGAGCTGTTTTTT	CASSPTSGGPNTGELFF
TRBV28	NA	TRBJ1-1	NA	TGTGCCAGCAACCTAGACAGGCAAGCTTTCTTT	CASNLDRQAFF
TRBV7-7	NA	TRBJ2-3	TRBD1	TGTGCCAGCAGCTTAGGGACAGGCCACACAGATACGCAGTATTTT	CASSLGTGHTDTQYF
TRBV7-2	once	TRBJ2-7	NA	TGTGCCAGCAGTACACAGGGATACTACGAGCAGTACTTC	CASSTQGYYEQYF
TRBV7-8	NA	TRBJ2-7	NA	TGTGCCAGCAGCTCTAATACAGGAACAGCAATCTTC	CASSSNTGTAIF
TRBV14	NA	TRBJ2-3	TRBD1	TGTGCCAGCAGTTCCGGACAGGTCACAGATACGCAGTATTTT	CASSSGQVTDTQYF
TRBV5-6	few	TRBJ1-1	NA	TGTGCCAGCACCTTGGGGGCGGGGGGGGGAATGAACACTGAAGCTTTCTTT	CASTLGAGGGMNTEAFF
TRBV5-5	NA	TRBJ1-6	NA	TGTGCCAGCAGCTTCGGCAGGGAGGGCAATTCACCCCTCCACTTT	CASSFGREGNSPLHF
TRBV6-1	NA	TRBJ2-5	NA	TGTGCCAGCAGTGCTAGGCCCCAAGAGACCCAGTACTTC	CASSARPQETQYF
TRBV11-2	NA	TRBJ1-4	NA	TGTGCCAGCAGCTTAGAAAGCGGGAAGGCAGGGCTGTTTTTT	CASSLESGKAGLFF
TRBV28	few	TRBJ1-1	TRBD1	TGTGCCAGCAGCCCTTTACAGGGGGCGTCAGTAGACACTGAAGCTTTCTTT	CASSPLQGASVDTEAFF
TRBV5-6	many	TRBJ2-7	TRBD1	TGTGCCAGCAGCTTCGGGACAGGGACAGGGTACGAGCAGTACTTC	CASSFGTGTGYEQYF
TRBV30	once	TRBJ1-1	TRBD1	TGTGCCTGGAGTGCGGACAGGGGTTGGAGGAAAGCTTTCTTT	CAWSADRGWRKAFF
TRBV27	NA	TRBJ2-5	NA	TGTGCCAGCAGTTTATATGGTTCCAGGCTCAGGGAGACCCAGTACTTC	CASSLYGSRLRETQYF